The T cell receptor beta chain under discussion was sequenced for a study of blood T cell repertoires in COVID-19. The table came from immunoSEQ multiplex PCR; TCRdb's copy has only in-frame clones and leaves some out. The sample shows some 290,000 clones, 80% to 85% of them seen only once. The sequencing input was peripheral blood. This receptor was obtained from a woman aged 60-70 years with active or convalescent COVID-19.

CDR3 sequence: CASSPGQGMLFF. The CDR3, as DNA: TGCGCCAGCAGCCCCGGACAGGGAATGCTGTTTTTT. J is TRBJ2-2 and V is TRBV5-1; 8 nucleotides match TRBD1. V lost 4 bases to trimming and J lost 13 bases; unmatched junction nucleotides: 6. Germline V gene sequence: CDR1 SGHRS, CDR2 YFSETQ. The CDR3 extends over 12 amino acids.